This section outlines one TCR gamma chain sequence together with its context. About 11 formalin-fixed paraffin-embedded scrolls, each 5 µm thick, supplied each case's genomic DNA. The CDR3 totals 14 residues. J was trimmed by 3 bases and V by 1 base; bases with no gene match: 6. Germline V gives CDR1 EGSTGY, CDR2 YDSYTSSV. The entry originates in a study of intestinal T cells in coeliac disease. LymphoTrack primers amplified TRG sequences from 200 to 250 ng of biopsy DNA. TCRdb re-called the multiplex PCR reads via CATT. The table records fewer than 850 gamma-chain clones, over 45% of them present only once.

Sample: a duodenal biopsy. The receptor's source is a human donor with celiac disease. V gene TRGV4 combines with J gene TRGJ1 or TRGJ2. The CDR3 loop is CATWDGSIYYKKLF. In DNA, the CDR3 is TGTGCCACCTGGGATGGATCGATTTATTATAAGAAACTCTTT.